This entry features one T cell receptor beta chain sequence. Treatment meaning: around 19 received Ad26.COV2.S at low or high dose, single or two shots; about 5 received placebo; per-sample allocation not given. Sampling took place 63 days after the first vaccine or placebo injection. The CDR3 is 14 amino acids. Germline loops: CDR1 SGHTA, CDR2 FQGTGA. V lost 4 bases and J 2 bases, leaving 9 bases between the germline ends. The data belong to a study of Ad26.COV2.S vaccination and SARS-CoV-2 variants. On the study more broadly: Intramuscular Ad26.COV2.S doses were given once or twice, 56 days apart.

The protocol was immunoSEQ multiplex PCR, while the TCRdb copy is restricted to in-frame clones and leaves out a portion. The sample records 350,000 to 450,000 clones, 83% being singletons. This chain links TRBV7-3 with TRBJ2-1, with D tentatively TRBD1 (5 bases). The source material was peripheral blood, sampled in a trial of Ad26.COV2.S vaccine versus placebo. The source of this sequence is a person aged 18-60 years who received the Ad26.COV2.S COVID-19 vaccine or a placebo. The CDR3 loop is CASSSPGTYNEQFF. As DNA, the CDR3 is TGTGCCAGCAGCTCTCCAGGGACCTACAATGAGCAGTTCTTC.